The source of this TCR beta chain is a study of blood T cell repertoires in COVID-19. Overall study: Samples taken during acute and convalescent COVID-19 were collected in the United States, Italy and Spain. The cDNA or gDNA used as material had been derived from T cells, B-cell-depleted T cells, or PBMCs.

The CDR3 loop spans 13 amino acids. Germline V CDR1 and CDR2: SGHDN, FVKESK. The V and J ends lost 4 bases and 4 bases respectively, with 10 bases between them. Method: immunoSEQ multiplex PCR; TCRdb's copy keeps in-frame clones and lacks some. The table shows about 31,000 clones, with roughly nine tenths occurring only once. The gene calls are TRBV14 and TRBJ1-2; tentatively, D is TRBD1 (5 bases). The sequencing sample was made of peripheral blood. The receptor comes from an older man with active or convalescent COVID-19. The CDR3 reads CASSPDRSYGYTF. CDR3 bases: TGTGCCAGCAGCCCCGACAGATCCTATGGCTACACCTTC.